This T cell receptor beta chain is drawn from a study of beta chain features in type 1 diabetes. General observations from the study: It was among patients, rather than healthy donors, that naive, central memory and Treg TCRB repertoires appeared more similar. At VDJ recombination sites, type 1 diabetes patients had fewer insertions and more deleted nucleotides.

Trimming shortened V by 7 bases and J by 6 bases, and 18 bases separated the two germline ends. This CDR3 is 15 amino acids long. The germline CDR1 and CDR2 sequences are SNHLY and FYNNEI. Turning to this clone: The antigen remains undetermined.

TCRB transcripts that were expressed got sequenced, as all of the isolated RNA had been reverse transcribed. Assay: immunoSEQ multiplex PCR; the TCRdb copy retains only in-frame clones and omits some. Seen here are about 300,000 clones, 7.5% to 9.5% observed once, and the top ten hold under 1.3%. All of the sorted populations showed purity greater than 98%. The V and J genes are TRBV2 and TRBJ2-2; TRBD1 or TRBD2 may be the D gene (5 bases each). The TCR was taken from a woman in her late teens or twenties in good health. What was sequenced was central memory CD4+ T cells from blood. The CDR3 coding sequence is TGTGCCAGCACCCTGAAGGACCGGGGCGCCGGGGAGCTGTTTTTT. This translates into CASTLKDRGAGELFF.